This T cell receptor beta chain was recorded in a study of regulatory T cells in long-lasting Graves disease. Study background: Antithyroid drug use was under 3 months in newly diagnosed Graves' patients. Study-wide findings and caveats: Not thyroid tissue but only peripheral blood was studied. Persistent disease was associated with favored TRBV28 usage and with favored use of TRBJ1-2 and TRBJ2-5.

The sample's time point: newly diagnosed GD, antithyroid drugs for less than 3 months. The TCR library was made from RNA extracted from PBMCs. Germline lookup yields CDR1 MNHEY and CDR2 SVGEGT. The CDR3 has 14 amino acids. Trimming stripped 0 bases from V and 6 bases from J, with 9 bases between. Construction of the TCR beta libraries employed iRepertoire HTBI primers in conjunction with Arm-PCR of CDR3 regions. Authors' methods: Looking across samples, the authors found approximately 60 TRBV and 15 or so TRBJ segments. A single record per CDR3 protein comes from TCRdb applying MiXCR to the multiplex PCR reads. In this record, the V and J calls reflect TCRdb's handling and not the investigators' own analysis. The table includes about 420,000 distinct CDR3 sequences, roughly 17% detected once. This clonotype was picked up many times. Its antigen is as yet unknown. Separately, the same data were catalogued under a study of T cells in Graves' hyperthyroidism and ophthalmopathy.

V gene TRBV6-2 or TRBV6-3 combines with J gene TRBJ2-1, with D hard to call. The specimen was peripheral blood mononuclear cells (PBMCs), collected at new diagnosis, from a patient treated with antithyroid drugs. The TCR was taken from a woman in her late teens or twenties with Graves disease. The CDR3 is CASSYSEISNEQFF. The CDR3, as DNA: TGTGCCAGCAGTTACTCGGAAATTTCCAATGAGCAGTTCTTC.